The clone carrying this TCR beta chain was counted a few times. The germline V gene encodes CDR1 SGHTA and CDR2 FQGNSA. With V trimmed by 1 base and J by 5 bases, 1 base remained unmatched. There are 15 residues in the CDR3. This specimen comes from a study of T cell changes during pregnancy in multiple sclerosis. This table comes from immunoSEQ multiplex PCR, and its TCRdb copy is limited to in-frame clones, with some not included. The data contain about 92,000 clones, roughly 92% of them singletons. The sequence derives from a female donor with multiple sclerosis, enrolled in a pregnancy study. Sequenced material: peripheral blood, taken in the first trimester of pregnancy. J is TRBJ2-3 and V is TRBV7-2; TRBD2 matches 12 bases. The CDR3 here is CASSLGGLAGDTQYF. The DNA of the CDR3 is TGTGCCAGCAGCTTAGGGGGACTAGCGGGAGATACGCAGTATTTT.